One and the same sample provided the 29 T cell receptor beta chains below, sequenced in a study of post-analysis software for immune sequencing data. Regarding the study as a whole: Patients showed TRBV5-6, TRBV5-1 and TRBV20-1 among four to six TRBV segments more frequent than in controls.

No antigen has been assigned to these receptors. Tagging with unique molecular identifiers was a feature of the TCR beta cDNA libraries. TCRdb redid the calling of the PCR reads with MiXCR, one entry per CDR3 protein. The sample contains more than 450,000 distinct CDR3 sequences, approximately 31% of which appear only once. Sequences were obtained from blood. These TCRs come from a girl under 18 with multiple sclerosis.

A few counts support this clonotype. The V call is TRBV4-1, the J call TRBJ2-7, with unresolved D. The V gene lost 0 bases and the J gene lost 1 base, with 10 bases spanning the gap. CDR3 length equals 15 residues. Germline V lookup: CDR1 MGHRA, CDR2 YSYEKL. The CDR3 loop reads CASSQDRYGSYEQYF. The CDR3 nucleotides read TGCGCCAGCAGCCAAGATAGGTACGGGTCCTACGAGCAGTACTTC.

The V gene is TRBV5-6, the J gene TRBJ1-2, with unresolved D. V dropped 0 bases and J dropped 0 bases, with 6 bases sitting between them. Germline loops: CDR1 SGHDT, CDR2 YYEEEE. This CDR3 has 14 residues. The CDR3 here is CASSLAVTNYGYTF. The CDR3, as DNA: TGTGCCAGCAGCTTGGCCGTGACTAACTATGGCTACACCTTC.

This clonotype appeared a few times. The chain carries TRBV4-1 and TRBJ2-4; D remains unclear. Germline values: CDR1 MGHRA, CDR2 YSYEKL. V was trimmed by 4 bases and J by 0 bases, leaving 10 bases between them. This CDR3 comprises 15 residues. The chain's CDR3 is CASSPLGLAKNIQYF. The CDR3 nucleotides read TGCGCCAGCAGCCCGCTAGGGCTAGCCAAAAACATTCAGTACTTC.

The rearrangement joins TRBV7-9 to TRBJ2-1; 7 nucleotides match TRBD2. The germline V gene has CDR1 SEHNR and CDR2 FQNEAQ (reference sequence). The CDR3 runs 13 residues. Trimming at V came to 4 bases and at J to 8 bases, leaving 5 bases not matched to a gene. CDR3 sequence: CASSSRGRDEQFF. CDR3 bases: TGTGCCAGCAGCTCCCGGGGGAGGGATGAGCAGTTCTTC.

This clonotype has more than one count but fewer than ten. The chain links TRBV5-1 to TRBJ2-3; 11 bases are shared with TRBD2. CDR3 length equals 16 residues. The germline V gene encodes CDR1 SGHRS and CDR2 YFSETQ. Trimming at V came to 2 bases and at J to 2 bases, leaving 4 bases not matched to a gene. The CDR3 region is CASSFSSGGSTDTQYF. DNA of the CDR3: TGCGCCAGCAGCTTCTCTAGCGGGGGGTCCACAGATACGCAGTATTTT.

This clonotype occurred a few times. V and J are TRBV20-1 and TRBJ2-3; the D is unclear. Germline V lookup: CDR1 DFQATT, CDR2 SNEGSKA (reference sequence). V lost 8 bases, J lost 2 bases, and 8 bases lay in between. This CDR3 is 11 amino acids long. Here the CDR3 reads CSQKVTDTQYF. For the CDR3, the DNA is TGCAGTCAAAAGGTCACAGATACGCAGTATTTT.

This clonotype was detected a few times. The rearrangement links TRBV6-1 to TRBJ2-7; possible D gene TRBD2, 6 bases. The CDR3 length is 15 residues. Between the trimmed V and J ends, which lost 4 bases and 7 bases, there was a span of 20 bases. The germline V gene encodes CDR1 MNHNS and CDR2 SASEGT. The CDR3 DNA reads as TGTGCCAGCAGTGTAAGGACGGGACTGCCAGAAGAGCAGTACTTC. It translates to CASSVRTGLPEEQYF.

This clonotype was seen more than once but under ten times. The genes are TRBV18 and TRBJ2-7, with 9 bases identical to TRBD1. The CDR3 runs 11 residues. V shed 8 bases, J shed 7 bases, and the junction held 3 bases outside the gene matches. Germline loops: CDR1 KGHSH, CDR2 LQKENI. Here the CDR3 reads CASEDRGEQYF. The CDR3, as DNA: TGTGCCAGCGAGGACAGGGGTGAGCAGTACTTC.

This rearrangement joins TRBV15 to TRBJ1-4; D is perhaps TRBD1 (5 bases). CDR3 length: 13 residues. CDR1 is LNHNV and CDR2 is YYDKDF in the germline V gene (reference sequence). The germline V and J ends were trimmed by 1 base and 8 bases, with 8 bases remaining between them. The CDR3: CATSRGAGEKLFF. The CDR3 nucleotides read TGTGCCACCAGCAGAGGGGCAGGGGAAAAACTGTTTTTT.

J is TRBJ2-3 and V is TRBV5-1; 10 bases are a match to TRBD2. V lost 1 base, J lost 2 bases, and 10 bases stayed unmatched. CDR3 size: 18 residues. Germline lookup yields CDR1 SGHRS and CDR2 YFSETQ. The CDR3 DNA sequence: TGCGCCAGCAGCTTGCTGGTAGCGGGGGGCTCTACCACAGATACGCAGTATTTT. Translating it yields CASSLLVAGGSTTDTQYF. The full variable domain, rest sourced from reference TRBV5-1 and TRBJ2-3, is KAGVTQTPRYLIKTRGQQVTLSCSPISGHRSVSWYQQTPGQGLQFLFEYFSETQRNKGNFPGRFSGRQFSNSRSEMNVSTLELGDSALYLCASSLLVAGGSTTDTQYFGPGTRLTVL.

In this sample, this clonotype turned up a few times. This chain uses TRBV6-6 with TRBJ2-7, with 8 bases that match TRBD1. The V segment lost 6 bases and the J segment 5 bases; nucleotides outside the gene matches: 6. CDR3 size: 13 residues. Per the germline V gene, CDR1 is MNHNY and CDR2 is SVGAGI (reference sequence). The CDR3 region has the DNA TGTGCCAGCAGCCCGGGACAGGTCAACGAGCAGTACTTC. The encoded protein is CASSPGQVNEQYF.

This clonotype showed up just a few times. The rearrangement links TRBV6-6 to TRBJ2-3, with 9 bases that match TRBD2. The CDR3 has 15 amino acids. After removal of 5 bases from V and 4 bases from J, the junction contained 7 bases not matched to a gene. From germline, CDR1 is MNHNY and CDR2 SVGAGI (reference sequence). The CDR3: CASSRRGGAPDTQYF. CDR3 bases: TGTGCCAGCAGTAGACGCGGGGGGGCTCCAGATACGCAGTATTTT.

This clonotype showed up just a few times. The chain has TRBV7-9 and TRBJ2-7; possible D gene TRBD1, 6 bases. This CDR3 spans 15 amino acids. CDR1 and CDR2 from the germline V gene are SEHNR and FQNEAQ (reference sequence). Trimming took off 5 bases at V and 2 bases at J, with 16 bases between the two ends. The CDR3 loop is CASSETRTEPYEQYF. The DNA for the CDR3 is TGTGCCAGCAGCGAGACAAGGACAGAACCCTACGAGCAGTACTTC.

The chain combines TRBV6-5 with TRBJ1-1; D may be TRBD1 (5 bases). V gave up 2 bases and J gave up 11 bases, with 15 bases separating them. The CDR3 spans 13 residues. Germline V gene lookup returns CDR1 MNHEY and CDR2 SVGAGI. The CDR3, as DNA: TGTGCCAGCAGTTACCTCGGCCCGGGGGTGGCTTTCTTT. Residues: CASSYLGPGVAFF.

J is TRBJ1-2 and V is TRBV11-2, with D perhaps TRBD1 (6 bases). Germline CDR1 is SGHAT and CDR2 is FQNNGV. Deletions cut 5 bases from V and 2 bases from J, with 15 bases between. The CDR3 is made up of 15 amino acids. The CDR3, as DNA: TGTGCCAGCAGCCGGGGGATGGGGGCGAACTATGGCTACACCTTC. It specifies CASSRGMGANYGYTF.

The chain combines TRBV24-1 with TRBJ1-2; D unresolved. The germline V and J ends were trimmed by 4 bases and 7 bases, with 12 bases remaining between them. This CDR3 has 13 residues. Germline V gene lookup returns CDR1 KGHDR and CDR2 SFDVKD. The CDR3 is CATSETYGSGYTF. The CDR3 DNA reads TGTGCCACCAGTGAGACATATGGTAGTGGCTACACCTTC.

The V call is TRBV27, the J call TRBJ2-1; tentatively, D is TRBD2 (7 bases). The germline gives CDR1 MNHEY, CDR2 SMNVEV (reference sequence). Trimming removed 3 bases from V and 3 bases from J, with 18 bases in between. The CDR3 loop spans 17 amino acids. CDR3 nucleotide sequence: TGTGCCAGCAGTTTGGGGATAACGGGGGGCATCTACAATGAGCAGTTCTTC. Its protein product is CASSLGITGGIYNEQFF.

The chain carries TRBV7-2 and TRBJ2-4; 8 nucleotides line up with TRBD2. CDR1 and CDR2 from the germline V gene are SGHTA and FQGNSA. The CDR3 loop spans 14 amino acids. Germline trimming cut 4 bases from V and 14 bases from J; bases unmatched to any gene: 13. CDR3 sequence reads: CASSSREIAGSEYF. In DNA, the CDR3 is TGTGCCAGCAGCTCCCGCGAGATAGCGGGGTCCGAGTACTTC. Full variable domain (rest looked up from reference TRBV7-2 and TRBJ2-4): GAGVSQSPSNKVTEKGKDVELRCDPISGHTALYWYRQSLGQGLEFLIYFQGNSAPDKSGLPSDRFSAERTGGSVSTLTIQRTQQEDSAVYLCASSSREIAGSEYFGAGTRLSVL.

The rearrangement uses TRBV7-8 and TRBJ2-1; TRBD1 agrees at 9 bases. This CDR3 is built from 14 residues. Germline values: CDR1 SGHVS, CDR2 FQNEAQ. The V gene end was trimmed by 4 bases and the J gene end by 9 bases; junction bases not matched to a gene: 7. CDR3 sequence reads: CASSSGQGRSEQFF. As DNA, the CDR3 is TGTGCCAGCAGCTCGGGACAGGGTAGGAGTGAGCAGTTCTTC.

This clonotype was observed a handful of times. This sequence joins TRBV5-1 and TRBJ2-3; D is tentatively TRBD1 or TRBD2 (6 bases each). V gave up 4 bases and J gave up 2 bases, with 17 bases separating them. The CDR3 totals 16 residues. Germline assignment: CDR1 SGHRS and CDR2 YFSETQ. CDR3 residues: CASSPGGGSYTDTQYF. The DNA for the CDR3 is TGCGCCAGCAGCCCCGGAGGGGGGAGTTACACAGATACGCAGTATTTT.

CDR3: CATSEASGTGVETQYF. Here the CDR3 DNA reads TGTGCCACCAGTGAGGCCTCCGGGACAGGCGTCGAGACCCAGTACTTC. The chain is built from TRBV24-1 and TRBJ2-5; 8 nucleotides align to TRBD1. The V gene end was trimmed by 4 bases and the J gene end by 5 bases; junction bases not matched to a gene: 11. The CDR3 loop spans 16 amino acids. Germline V CDR1 and CDR2: KGHDR, SFDVKD.

The chain joins TRBV7-2 to TRBJ1-5, with 8 bases lining up with TRBD1. Germline V gene data show CDR1 as SGHTA and CDR2 as FQGNSA. Losses at the gene ends were 4 bases for V and 7 bases for J; bases not matched to a gene: 3. The CDR3 runs to 13 residues. CDR3 nucleotides: TGTGCCAGCAGCTCGGACAGGGTCCAGCCCCAGCATTTT. Translated, it gives CASSSDRVQPQHF.

This clonotype was picked up a small number of times. This sequence joins TRBV27 and TRBJ2-7; D is possibly TRBD2 (6 bases). V gave up 5 bases and J gave up 4 bases, with 12 bases separating them. This CDR3 has 13 amino acids. CDR1 is MNHEY and CDR2 is SMNVEV in the germline V gene (reference sequence). The DNA of the CDR3 is TGTGCCAGCAGTGCCCTTAGCGGATACGAGCAGTACTTC. As protein: CASSALSGYEQYF.

This clonotype appeared a few times. The chain carries TRBV24-1 and TRBJ2-1, with TRBD2 matching 9 bases. The germline gives CDR1 KGHDR, CDR2 SFDVKD. The CDR3 covers 15 residues. Germline trimming cut 5 bases from V and 7 bases from J; bases unmatched to any gene: 8. CDR3 residues: CATSVRGGVRNEQFF. In DNA, the CDR3 is TGTGCCACCAGTGTACGCGGGGGGGTAAGGAATGAGCAGTTCTTC.

Points on this clonotype: The junction departs from germline at one end; a sequencing error may be responsible. The chain joins TRBV20-1 to TRBJ2-5; D uncertain. The J call may be mistaken, given a closer DNA end match to TRBJ2-7. Germline CDR1 is DFQATT and CDR2 is SNEGSKA (reference sequence). This CDR3 has 12 amino acids. CDR3 nucleotides: TGCAGTGCTACGTTGTCGTCCTGCGAGCAGTACTTC. Its protein is CSATLSSCEQYF.

This clonotype was recorded once. At one of its ends the junction is not consistent with the germline gene, which may arise from a read error. The chain uses TRBV5-1 and TRBJ1-1, with a tentative D call TRBD1 (5 bases). Looked up from germline, CDR1 is SGHRS and CDR2 is YFSETQ. The CDR3 loop spans 14 amino acids. The CDR3 bases are TGCGCCAACAGCCCAGGGACGGCGAACACTGAAGCTTTCTTT. Translating gives CANSPGTANTEAFF.

This clonotype appeared once. The chain has TRBV2 and TRBJ2-3, with 8 positions matching TRBD1. The CDR3 is 15 residues long. With V trimmed by 6 bases and J by 2 bases, 7 bases remained unmatched. CDR1 and CDR2 (germline): SNHLY, FYNNEI. The CDR3 protein is CASRRQGLVTDTQYF. The CDR3 DNA sequence: TGTGCCAGCAGGCGACAGGGGCTCGTCACAGATACGCAGTATTTT.

The chain has TRBV3-1 and TRBJ2-3; 8 bases are a match to TRBD2. After removal of 1 base from V and 4 bases from J, the junction contained 10 bases not matched to a gene. Germline V gene lookup returns CDR1 LGHDT and CDR2 YNNKEL (reference sequence). This CDR3 has 17 residues. CDR3 nucleotides: TGTGCCAGCAGCCAAGGCGGACTCGGGGGGGCCGCAGATACGCAGTATTTT. Protein sequence: CASSQGGLGGAADTQYF.

This clonotype was seen more than once but under ten times. The chain is built from TRBV11-1 and TRBJ2-1, with D possibly being TRBD1 or TRBD2 (5 bases each). This CDR3 contains 16 residues. CDR1 is SGHAT and CDR2 is FQDESV in the germline V gene (reference sequence). V was shortened by 5 bases and J by 6 bases, with 20 bases between the two germline ends. This chain's CDR3 is CASSPERGRLSNEQFF. The CDR3 DNA is TGTGCCAGCAGCCCCGAGAGGGGAAGACTCTCCAATGAGCAGTTCTTC. The complete variable domain, with remaining parts taken from reference TRBV11-1 and TRBJ2-1, reads EAEVAQSPRYKITEKSQAVAFWCDPISGHATLYWYRQILGQGPELLVQFQDESVVDDSQLPKDRFSAERLKGVDSTLKIQPAELGDSAMYLCASSPERGRLSNEQFFGPGTRLTVL.